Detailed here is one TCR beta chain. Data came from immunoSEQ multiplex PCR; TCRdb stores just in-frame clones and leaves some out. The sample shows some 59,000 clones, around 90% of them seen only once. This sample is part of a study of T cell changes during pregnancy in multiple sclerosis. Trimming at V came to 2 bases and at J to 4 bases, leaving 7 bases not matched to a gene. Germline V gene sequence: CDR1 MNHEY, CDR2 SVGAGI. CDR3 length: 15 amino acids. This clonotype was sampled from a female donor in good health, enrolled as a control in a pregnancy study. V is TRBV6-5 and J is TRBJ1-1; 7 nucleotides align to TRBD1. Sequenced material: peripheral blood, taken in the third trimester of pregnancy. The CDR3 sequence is CASSYQAGGSTEAFF. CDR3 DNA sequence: TGTGCCAGCAGTTACCAGGCAGGGGGTTCCACTGAAGCTTTCTTT.